The rows below give T cell receptor beta chains drawn from one sample of a study of blood T cell repertoires in COVID-19. Using immunoSEQ multiplex PCR, the repertoire was profiled, and TCRdb retains in-frame clones only, with some absent. The sample consists of about 89,000 clones, roughly 80% of them appearing once. Sequenced: peripheral blood. The origin of the receptors is a woman of 80 years or more with acute or convalescent COVID-19. The CDR3 runs from the conserved cysteine through the conserved F or W. Some rows mark clone size as missing; the rest say once, few, many or name a class of expanded clone.

CDR3 length: 15
clone size: -
V gene: TRBV12-5
J gene: TRBJ2-3
CDR3 protein: CASGPEGVSTDTQYF

CDR3 length: 14
clone size: -
V gene: TRBV19
J gene: TRBJ1-5
CDR3 protein: CASSIEEGPQPQHF

CDR3 length: 16
clone size: -
V gene: TRBV11-3
J gene: TRBJ2-1
CDR3 protein: CASSLDLKGQYNEQFF

CDR3 length: 15
clone size: -
V gene: TRBV3-1/TRBV3-2
J gene: TRBJ1-1
CDR3 protein: CASSPHRGGNTEAFF

CDR3 length: 15
clone size: -
V gene: TRBV4-3
J gene: TRBJ1-2
CDR3 protein: CASSQDRGSSYGYTF

CDR3 length: 16
clone size: -
V gene: TRBV7-2
J gene: TRBJ2-6
CDR3 protein: CASSLNPGFGANVLTF

CDR3 length: 14
clone size: -
V gene: TRBV10-3
J gene: TRBJ1-5
CDR3 protein: CAISGGNSNQPQHF

CDR3 length: 16
clone size: -
V gene: TRBV3-1/TRBV3-2
J gene: TRBJ2-1
CDR3 protein: CASSQGTGGAGNEQFF

CDR3 length: 15
clone size: -
V gene: TRBV25-1
J gene: TRBJ2-2
CDR3 protein: CASLETSGYTGELFF

CDR3 length: 14
clone size: -
V gene: TRBV5-1
J gene: TRBJ2-3
CDR3 protein: CASRRGLPTDTQYF

CDR3 length: 14
clone size: once
V gene: TRBV9
J gene: TRBJ1-3
CDR3 protein: CASSVGSSGNTIYF

CDR3 length: 14
clone size: -
V gene: TRBV3-1/TRBV3-2
J gene: TRBJ1-1
CDR3 protein: CASSQGRRNTEAFF

CDR3 length: 16
clone size: -
V gene: TRBV28
J gene: TRBJ2-6
CDR3 protein: CASSLMGSGGANVLTF

CDR3 length: 14
clone size: -
V gene: TRBV5-6
J gene: TRBJ1-1
CDR3 protein: CASSWDRGTGEAFF

CDR3 length: 16
clone size: -
V gene: TRBV10-3
J gene: TRBJ2-2
CDR3 protein: CAISEEGTGQTGELFF

CDR3 length: 14
clone size: -
V gene: TRBV7-9
J gene: TRBJ1-2
CDR3 protein: CASSLSSERYGYTF

CDR3 length: 14
clone size: -
V gene: TRBV5-6
J gene: TRBJ1-2
CDR3 protein: CASSLRGRDTGYTF

CDR3 length: 16
clone size: -
V gene: TRBV21-1
J gene: TRBJ1-1
CDR3 protein: CASSTPFDRGHTEAFF

CDR3 length: 15
clone size: -
V gene: TRBV7-9
J gene: TRBJ1-1
CDR3 protein: CASSSWTGAFTEAFF

CDR3 length: 16
clone size: few
V gene: TRBV11-3
J gene: TRBJ2-2
CDR3 protein: CASAYSGGTNTGELFF

CDR3 length: 15
clone size: -
V gene: TRBV24-1
J gene: TRBJ2-5
CDR3 protein: CATSDPGQVQETQYF

CDR3 length: 12
clone size: -
V gene: TRBV10-3
J gene: TRBJ1-1
CDR3 protein: CATRGGGTEAFF

CDR3 length: 14
clone size: -
V gene: TRBV5-5
J gene: TRBJ2-3
CDR3 protein: CASSLVRGTDTQYF

CDR3 length: 15
clone size: -
V gene: TRBV9
J gene: TRBJ1-4
CDR3 protein: CASSVGGSSAEKLFF

CDR3 length: 15
clone size: -
V gene: TRBV18
J gene: TRBJ2-5
CDR3 protein: CASSPRQGVVETQYF

CDR3 length: 15
clone size: once
V gene: TRBV5-1
J gene: TRBJ1-3
CDR3 protein: CASSPIPVNGNTIYF

CDR3 length: 17
clone size: -
V gene: TRBV14
J gene: TRBJ2-1
CDR3 protein: CASSQDLGAGYYNEQFF

CDR3 length: 14
clone size: -
V gene: TRBV6-5
J gene: TRBJ1-6
CDR3 protein: CASTPSGRNSPLHF

CDR3 length: 16
clone size: few
V gene: TRBV7-2
J gene: TRBJ2-1
CDR3 protein: CASTPRDRGTYNEQFF

CDR3 length: 14
clone size: -
V gene: TRBV27
J gene: TRBJ2-1
CDR3 protein: CASSKEGYYNEQFF

CDR3 length: 15
clone size: -
V gene: TRBV4-1
J gene: TRBJ1-2
CDR3 protein: CASSHVGQGASGYTF

CDR3 length: 17
clone size: -
V gene: TRBV12-5
J gene: TRBJ1-2
CDR3 protein: CASGLVSSERANYGYTF

CDR3 length: 16
clone size: medium-sized
V gene: TRBV6-1
J gene: TRBJ2-7
CDR3 protein: CASSDISGRGLYEQYF

CDR3 length: 12
clone size: few
V gene: TRBV3-1/TRBV3-2
J gene: TRBJ1-2
CDR3 protein: CASSQQGNGYTF

CDR3 length: 15
clone size: -
V gene: TRBV11-2
J gene: TRBJ2-7
CDR3 protein: CASSFYATNSYEQYF

CDR3 length: 15
clone size: -
V gene: TRBV2
J gene: TRBJ1-5
CDR3 protein: CASSGRNEAYQPQHF

CDR3 length: 13
clone size: once
V gene: TRBV29-1
J gene: TRBJ1-2
CDR3 protein: CSVVGQTGYGYTF

CDR3 length: 15
clone size: -
V gene: TRBV9
J gene: TRBJ1-6
CDR3 protein: CASSRDGQNNSPLHF

CDR3 length: 14
clone size: -
V gene: TRBV5-6
J gene: TRBJ2-1
CDR3 protein: CASSPDRGYNEQFF

CDR3 length: 15
clone size: -
V gene: TRBV5-4
J gene: TRBJ2-3
CDR3 protein: CASSSWTGARDTQYF

CDR3 length: 12
clone size: few
V gene: TRBV6-6
J gene: TRBJ1-2
CDR3 protein: CASRQGAGGYTF

CDR3 length: 12
clone size: -
V gene: TRBV29-1
J gene: TRBJ2-4
CDR3 protein: CSVDTGADIQYF

CDR3 length: 19
clone size: -
V gene: TRBV19
J gene: TRBJ2-3
CDR3 protein: CASSISQGLAGISTDTQYF

CDR3 length: 13
clone size: -
V gene: TRBV5-6
J gene: TRBJ1-1
CDR3 protein: CASSLGIGDRAFF

CDR3 length: 14
clone size: -
V gene: TRBV19
J gene: TRBJ2-1
CDR3 protein: CASSSGQGSNEQFF

CDR3 length: 17
clone size: -
V gene: TRBV4-3
J gene: TRBJ1-4
CDR3 protein: CASSQVPPGQVGEKLFF